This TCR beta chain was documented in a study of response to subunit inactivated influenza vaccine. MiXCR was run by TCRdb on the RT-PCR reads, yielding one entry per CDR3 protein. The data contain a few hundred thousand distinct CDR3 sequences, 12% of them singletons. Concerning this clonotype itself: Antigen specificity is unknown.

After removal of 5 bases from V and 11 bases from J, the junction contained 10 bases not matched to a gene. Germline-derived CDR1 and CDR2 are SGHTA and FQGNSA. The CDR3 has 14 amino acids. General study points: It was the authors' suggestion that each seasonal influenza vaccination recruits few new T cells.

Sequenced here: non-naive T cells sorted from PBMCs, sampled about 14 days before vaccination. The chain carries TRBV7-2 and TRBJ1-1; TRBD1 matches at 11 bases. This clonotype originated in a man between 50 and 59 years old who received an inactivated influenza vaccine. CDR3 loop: CASSPQGDRGGAFF. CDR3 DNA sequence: TGTGCCAGCAGCCCCCAGGGGGACAGGGGGGGGGCTTTCTTT.